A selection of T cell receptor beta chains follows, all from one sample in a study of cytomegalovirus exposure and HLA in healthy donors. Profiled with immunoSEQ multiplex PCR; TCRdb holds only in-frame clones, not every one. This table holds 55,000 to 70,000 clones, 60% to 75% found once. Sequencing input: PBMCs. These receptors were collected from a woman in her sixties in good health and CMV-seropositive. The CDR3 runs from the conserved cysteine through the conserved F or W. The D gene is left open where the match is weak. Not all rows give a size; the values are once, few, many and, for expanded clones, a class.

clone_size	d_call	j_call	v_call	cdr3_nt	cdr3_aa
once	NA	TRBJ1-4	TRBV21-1	TGTGCCAGCAGCAATGTCCCGTCAACTAATGAAAAACTGTTTTTT	CASSNVPSTNEKLFF
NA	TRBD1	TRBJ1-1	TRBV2	TGTGCCAGCAGTATTAGACAGGGGGCCAACACTGAAGCTTTCTTT	CASSIRQGANTEAFF
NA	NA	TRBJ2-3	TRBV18	TGTGCCAGCTCACCAACGGGGGTGGGAGATACGCAGTATTTT	CASSPTGVGDTQYF
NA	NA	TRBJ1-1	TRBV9	TGTGCCAGCAGCGTAGACTCCGGGGACACTGAAGCTTTCTTT	CASSVDSGDTEAFF
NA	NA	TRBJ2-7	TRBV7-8	TGTGCCAGCAGCAGAGGGCAGGGGATCAACGAGCAGTACTTC	CASSRGQGINEQYF
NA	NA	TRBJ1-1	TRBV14	TGTGCCAGTAGGCTCGGGACTGAAGCTTTCTTT	CASRLGTEAFF
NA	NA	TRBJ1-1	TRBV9	TGTGCCAGCAGCGGATCCTTACAGCCGACCACTGAAGCTTTCTTT	CASSGSLQPTTEAFF
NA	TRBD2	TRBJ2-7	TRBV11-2	TGTGCCAGCAGCTTAGATCATTTAGCGGGGGGGCCGCAGTACTTC	CASSLDHLAGGPQYF
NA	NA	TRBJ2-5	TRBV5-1	TGCGCCAGCAGCTTTGGGAGTCAAGAGACCCAGTACTTC	CASSFGSQETQYF
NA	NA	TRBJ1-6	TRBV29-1	TGCAGCGTCCGAAAGACAGGAGTGGATTCACCCCTCCACTTT	CSVRKTGVDSPLHF
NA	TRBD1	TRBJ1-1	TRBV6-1	TGTGCCAGCAGCGACAGGGGCGCTTTCTTT	CASSDRGAFF
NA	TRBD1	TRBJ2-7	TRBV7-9	TGTGCCAGCAGCCTCCAGACAGGGGTGGAAAACGAGCAGTACTTC	CASSLQTGVENEQYF